Listed below are T cell receptor beta chains from one sample, sequenced in a study of T-cell reconstitution after alpha-beta-depleted transplantation in children. TCRdb ran MiXCR on the PCR reads and lists one entry per CDR3 protein. This table holds about 500,000 distinct CDR3 sequences, 32% found once. The specimen comprised PBMCs from the stem cell graft donor, sampled from the stem cell graft. These receptors originate from a human donor who donated a stem cell graft to a child with aplastic anemia. CDR3s include the opening cysteine and the closing phenylalanine or tryptophan. A D gene is named only where the DNA matches it firmly. Clone sizes are given selectively: once, few, many, or a class where the clone is expanded.

v_gene	j_gene	d_gene	abundance	CDR3nt	CDR3aa
TRBV18	TRBJ2-3	NA	once	TGTGCCAGCTCCCCAATGAGAGGCACAGATACGCAGTATTTT	CASSPMRGTDTQYF
TRBV30	TRBJ1-5	NA	NA	TGTGCCTGGAGTGTAGGGGCAGGGGCTCAGCCCCAGCATTTT	CAWSVGAGAQPQHF
TRBV7-8	TRBJ1-1	NA	NA	TGTGCCAGCCAAGAGCTGGTCGGCACTGAAGCTTTCTTT	CASQELVGTEAFF
TRBV25-1	TRBJ1-2	NA	NA	TGTGCCAGCAGTACCGGACAGACACTCCGCTTC	CASSTGQTLRF
TRBV6-5	TRBJ2-3	NA	NA	TGTGCCAGCAGTTACTCACCCGCGGGAACAGATACGCAGTATTTT	CASSYSPAGTDTQYF
TRBV4-3	TRBJ2-1	TRBD2	few	TGCGCCAGCAGCCAGGGGACTAGCGGCGAGCAGTTCTTC	CASSQGTSGEQFF
TRBV10-1	TRBJ1-1	TRBD1	NA	TGCGCCAGCAGTGACCGACAGGGACACACTGAAGCTTTCTTT	CASSDRQGHTEAFF
TRBV12-3/TRBV12-4	TRBJ2-3	TRBD2	few	TGTGCCAGCAGTCCCCGGGCTAGCGGGAGGGCAGATACGCAGTATTTT	CASSPRASGRADTQYF
TRBV5-1	TRBJ1-1	NA	few	TGCGCCAGCAGCTTGAGAGGCAAAGACACTGAAGCTTTCTTT	CASSLRGKDTEAFF
TRBV29-1	TRBJ2-1	NA	few	TGCAGCCTAAGACTTTACAATGAGCAGTTCTTC	CSLRLYNEQFF
TRBV9	TRBJ2-1	NA	NA	TGTGCCAGCAGCACTTCGCTAGATGAGCAGTTCTTC	CASSTSLDEQFF
TRBV20-1	TRBJ1-5	NA	NA	TGCAGTGCTAGACCCAGTGGGGGCCATCAGCCCCAGCATTTT	CSARPSGGHQPQHF
TRBV7-2	TRBJ2-1	NA	NA	TGTGCCAGCAGCTTCGCGGGCCAGCAGTTCTTC	CASSFAGQQFF
TRBV20-1	TRBJ1-5	NA	few	TGCAGTGCTACCAAAATGGAGGGTCAGCCCCAGCATTTT	CSATKMEGQPQHF
TRBV7-8	TRBJ2-1	TRBD2	NA	TGTGCCAGCAGCCTCCTAGCGGGAGGACAGGACAATGAGCAGTTCTTC	CASSLLAGGQDNEQFF
TRBV7-2	TRBJ2-7	NA	NA	TGTGCCAGCAGCTCGGCAAATTACTACGAGCAGTACTTC	CASSSANYYEQYF
TRBV6-2/TRBV6-3	TRBJ1-5	NA	NA	TGTGCCAGCCAAAGGGAGGAGGGGGGCAATCAGCCCCAGCATTTT	CASQREEGGNQPQHF
TRBV6-1	TRBJ1-2	NA	NA	TGTGCCAGCAACCTACGAAGGGGTGATGGCTACACCTTC	CASNLRRGDGYTF
TRBV5-1	TRBJ1-1	NA	few	TGCGCCAGCAGCTTGTTTTTGGGGACGGTCACTGAAGCTTTCTTT	CASSLFLGTVTEAFF
TRBV7-9	TRBJ2-7	TRBD1	few	TGTGCCAGCAGCATGGCAGGGACAGGGGACTCCTACGAGCAGTACTTC	CASSMAGTGDSYEQYF
TRBV27	TRBJ2-1	TRBD2	few	TGTGCCAGCAGTCCAGGGACTAGCGGGAGAAGTGAGCAGTTCTTC	CASSPGTSGRSEQFF
TRBV4-1	TRBJ1-2	TRBD1	few	TGCGCCAGCAGCCAAGATTTAGCAGGGGGTAGAGGCTATGGCTACACCTTC	CASSQDLAGGRGYGYTF
TRBV20-1	TRBJ1-5	NA	few	TGCAGTGCTAGTGTAGATAGCAATCAGCCCCAGCATTTT	CSASVDSNQPQHF
TRBV11-2	TRBJ2-5	TRBD2	few	TGTGCCAGCAGCATGACTAGCGGGAGCTCAGAGACCCAGTACTTC	CASSMTSGSSETQYF
TRBV7-2	TRBJ2-3	TRBD2	NA	TGTGCCAGCAGCACCCGACGAACTAGCGGGAGTGCAGATACGCAGTATTTT	CASSTRRTSGSADTQYF
TRBV4-2	TRBJ2-3	TRBD2	NA	TGTGCCAGCAGCCAAGATTTCGCGGGAGCCGCAGATACGCAGTATTTT	CASSQDFAGAADTQYF
TRBV6-1	TRBJ2-4	NA	NA	TGTGCCAGCAGCGGGGGTCTTGGGACCAAAAACATTCAGTACTTC	CASSGGLGTKNIQYF
TRBV7-8	TRBJ2-1	NA	NA	TGTGCCAGCAGCTTATCTTATGGGAATGGGCAGTTCTTC	CASSLSYGNGQFF
TRBV5-6	TRBJ2-5	NA	many	TGTGCCAGCAGCTCATCGTACCAAGAGACCCAGTACTTC	CASSSSYQETQYF
TRBV28	TRBJ1-1	TRBD1	NA	TGTGCCAGCAGTCGACTAGGACAGGGGGCTTTCTTT	CASSRLGQGAFF
TRBV14	TRBJ1-4	TRBD1	NA	TGTGCCAGCAGCCCATACAGAGGACAGGGGCTTGGTGAAAAACTGTTTTTT	CASSPYRGQGLGEKLFF
TRBV15	TRBJ2-3	TRBD2	NA	TGTGCCACCAGCGGACGGACTAGCGGGGACCTAAATACGCAGTATTTT	CATSGRTSGDLNTQYF
TRBV29-1	TRBJ2-3	NA	many	TGCAGCGTTCTCCCGGGACTTCGTACAGATACGCAGTATTTT	CSVLPGLRTDTQYF
TRBV4-3	TRBJ2-7	NA	NA	TGCGCCAGCAGCCAAGTGGGTACAGGGACCGAGCAGTACTTC	CASSQVGTGTEQYF
TRBV20-1	TRBJ1-2	NA	many	TGCAGTGCTTCCGGACAGCTATCCAACTATGGCTACACCTTC	CSASGQLSNYGYTF